Listed here is a single TCR beta chain. No antigen is known for it. The sample comes from a study of cytomegalovirus exposure and HLA in healthy donors. Whole-study results and caveats: In a later analysis, compared with equally common non-associated chains, HLA-associated beta chains were more expanded. In vitro work confirmed that a few CMV-associated chains recognize CMV antigens. In a later analysis, TCR association rates varied by HLA locus: DRB1 most, HLA-C fewest. Trimming of TCR beta V- and J-genes showed a link, identified in a later analysis, to a missense DCLRE1C variant.

This CDR3 has 12 residues. V was clipped by 6 bases and J by 9 bases, with 12 bases between them. The germline V gene encodes CDR1 MDHEN and CDR2 SYDVKM. The PCR used 60 Vbeta and 13 Jbeta primers. Repertoires were generated with immunoSEQ multiplex PCR, while TCRdb's copy carries only in-frame clones and drops some. This table holds some 62,000 clones, over 75% found once. The specimen was PBMCs. The genes are TRBV28 and TRBJ2-1; TRBD2 is a possible D gene (6 bases). The sequence came from a young man in good health and CMV-seronegative. The CDR3 here is CASRLRGIEQFF. The CDR3 DNA is TGTGCCAGCAGGCTTCGGGGGATTGAGCAGTTCTTC.